These 21 T cell receptor beta chains originate from one sample sequenced in a study of blood T cell repertoires in COVID-19. TCRdb keeps only in-frame clones here, not all; method: immunoSEQ multiplex PCR. The data contain more than 200,000 clones, around 89% of them singletons. Sequencing was carried out using PBMCs or T cells enriched from blood (not recorded which). These receptors were obtained from a young woman who had recovered from COVID-19.

V is TRBV4-3 and J is TRBJ1-2; D remains ambiguous. Germline V gene sequence: CDR1 LGHNA, CDR2 YSLEER. Trimming removed 0 bases at V and 8 bases at J, with 22 bases between. The CDR3 extends over 17 amino acids. The CDR3 region is CASSQDYGEGGPRGYTF. The CDR3 DNA follows: TGCGCCAGCAGCCAAGATTATGGGGAGGGTGGACCACGGGGCTACACCTTC.

In this sample, this clone turned up once. J is TRBJ1-1 and V is TRBV4-2, with 7 bases matching TRBD1. The germline V gene has CDR1 LGHNA and CDR2 YNFKEQ. The CDR3 sequence is 15 residues long. V lost 4 bases and J lost 3; bases outside the gene matches: 8. CDR3 amino acids: CASSRQGRADTEAFF. In nucleotides, the CDR3 is TGTGCCAGCAGCCGACAGGGAAGAGCGGACACTGAAGCTTTCTTT.

The chain recombines TRBV29-1 with TRBJ1-1; TRBD1 is a possible D gene (5 bases). CDR1 SQVTM and CDR2 ANQGSEA come from the germline V gene. CDR3 length equals 11 residues. V shed 6 bases and J shed 5 bases, with 10 bases lying between them. The CDR3 region is CSVDKGTEAFF. Written as DNA, the CDR3 is TGCAGCGTCGACAAGGGGACTGAAGCTTTCTTT.

To note about this clone: Other DNA sequences of this sample code for an identical CDR3. The CDR3 nucleotides are TGTGCCAGCAGCCCAGGGGCTAACTATGGCTACACCTTC. It codes for CASSPGANYGYTF. This chain connects TRBV3-1 (or the pseudogene TRBV3-2) to TRBJ1-2, with D possibly being TRBD1 (6 bases). The germline CDR1 and CDR2 sequences are LGHDT and YNNKEL (reference sequence). Trimming stripped 4 bases from V and 0 bases from J, with 6 bases between. The CDR3 is made up of 13 amino acids.

The chain is built from TRBV25-1 and TRBJ1-1; the match to TRBD1 covers 9 bases. V lost 2 bases to trimming and J lost 5 bases; unmatched junction nucleotides: 6. The V gene's germline CDR1 is MGHDK and CDR2 SYGVNS. The CDR3 is 15 amino acids. CDR3 in DNA: TGTGCCAGCAGTGAAAGGACAGGGGAGTTGACTGAAGCTTTCTTT. Its translation: CASSERTGELTEAFF.

CDR3 DNA: TGTGCCAGCAGTGCCCCTCGGGGGGCAAGAGGCTACACCTTC. Translated: CASSAPRGARGYTF. The gene calls are TRBV28 and TRBJ1-2; D perhaps matches TRBD1 (6 bases). The CDR3 is 14 residues long. In germline, CDR1 is MDHEN, CDR2 SYDVKM. V lost 5 bases and J lost 8, with 18 bases in between.

The V and J genes are TRBV7-2 and TRBJ1-1, with D possibly being TRBD1 (5 bases). Germline assignment: CDR1 SGHTA and CDR2 FQGNSA. Trimming removed 2 bases at V and 4 bases at J, with 11 bases between. This CDR3 comprises 14 residues. The CDR3 nucleotides are TGTGCCAGCAGCTTAAGTAAGGGGCTCACTGAAGCTTTCTTT. Protein product: CASSLSKGLTEAFF.

The chain has TRBV19 and TRBJ2-6; D may be TRBD1 (7 bases). CDR1 is LNHDA, CDR2 SQIVND, per germline (reference sequence). V was cut by 3 bases and J by 0 bases, with 15 bases left in between. This CDR3 comprises 18 residues. CDR3 protein: CASSMPGTAGSGANVLTF. The CDR3, as DNA: TGTGCCAGTAGTATGCCCGGGACAGCGGGCTCTGGGGCCAACGTCCTGACTTTC.

This chain joins TRBV28 and TRBJ2-3; TRBD1 matches at 8 bases. Germline V gene sequence: CDR1 MDHEN, CDR2 SYDVKM. The CDR3 runs 14 residues. V gave up 5 bases and J gave up 2 bases; unmatched junction bases: 3. CDR3 sequence (DNA): TGTGCCAGCAGTAGGGACAGGCCCACAGATACGCAGTATTTT. Translation gives CASSRDRPTDTQYF.

The V gene is TRBV28, the J gene TRBJ2-1; D is ambiguous. The CDR3 covers 15 residues. Germline lookup yields CDR1 MDHEN and CDR2 SYDVKM. Deletions cut 4 bases from V and 0 bases from J, with 10 bases between. The CDR3 loop reads CASSSVRSSYNEQFF. CDR3 coding DNA: TGTGCCAGCAGTTCCGTCCGGAGCTCCTACAATGAGCAGTTCTTC.

V and J are TRBV30 and TRBJ1-1; the D gene is possibly TRBD1 (6 bases). Trimming pared 0 bases from V and 8 bases from J, leaving 19 bases between. This CDR3 is 15 amino acids long. Germline V gene lookup returns CDR1 GTSNPN and CDR2 SVGIG (reference sequence). This CDR3 reads CAWSVLRRGGGEAFF. CDR3 sequence (DNA): TGTGCCTGGAGTGTACTCAGGAGGGGGGGAGGCGAAGCTTTCTTT.

This clone was detected only once. The chain combines TRBV30 with TRBJ1-1; 9 nucleotides line up with TRBD1. CDR1 is GTSNPN, CDR2 SVGIG, per germline (reference sequence). V shed 3 bases, J shed 13 bases, and the junction held 6 bases outside the gene matches. The CDR3 is 11 residues long. CDR3 sequence (DNA): TGTGCCTGGAGCAGAGGGACAGGGATTTTCTTT. Protein product: CAWSRGTGIFF.

The gene calls are TRBV3-1 (or the pseudogene TRBV3-2) and TRBJ2-4; D gene unclear. In germline, CDR1 is LGHDT, CDR2 YNNKEL (reference sequence). V was pared by 0 bases and J by 9 bases, with 15 bases between. The CDR3 contains 15 residues. CDR3: CASSQDWRPGTIQYF. CDR3 nucleotides: TGTGCCAGCAGCCAAGATTGGCGACCAGGAACCATTCAGTACTTC.

The rearrangement uses TRBV19 and TRBJ1-2, with D possibly matching TRBD1 (6 bases). This CDR3 is 15 amino acids long. With 5 bases removed from V and 2 bases from J, the gap between germline ends came to 15 bases. Germline CDR1 is LNHDA and CDR2 is SQIVND (reference sequence). This CDR3 is CASSPLGGWNYGYTF. The DNA for the CDR3 is TGTGCCAGTAGTCCTCTAGGGGGATGGAACTATGGCTACACCTTC.

The chain is built from TRBV7-3 and TRBJ2-1, with a tentative D call TRBD2 (6 bases). The CDR3 runs 15 residues. V lost 0 bases to trimming and J lost 0 bases, with 6 bases between them. In germline, CDR1 is SGHTA, CDR2 FQGTGA. The CDR3 DNA is TGTGCCAGCAGCTTAACCGGGAGCTCCTACAATGAGCAGTTCTTC. Translating gives CASSLTGSSYNEQFF.

The chain combines TRBV2 with TRBJ2-1; 7 bases are shared with TRBD1. Trimming at V came to 8 bases and at J to 0 bases, leaving 4 bases not matched to a gene. CDR1 is SNHLY, CDR2 FYNNEI, per germline. CDR3 length: 14 residues. CDR3 residues: CASRQGLSYNEQFF. The CDR3 bases are TGTGCCAGCCGACAGGGTCTCTCCTACAATGAGCAGTTCTTC.

The chain recombines TRBV5-1 with TRBJ1-2, with 12 bases fitting TRBD1. Germline V gene data show CDR1 as SGHRS and CDR2 as YFSETQ. Trimming at V came to 3 bases and at J to 8 bases, leaving 8 bases not matched to a gene. The CDR3 is made up of 15 amino acids. CDR3 residues: CASSSLGDRGLGYTF. The CDR3 bases are TGCGCCAGCAGCTCCCTCGGGGACAGGGGGCTCGGCTACACCTTC.

The chain recombines TRBV27 with TRBJ1-5; 7 nucleotides align to TRBD1. Germline assignment: CDR1 MNHEY and CDR2 SMNVEV (reference sequence). This CDR3 has 16 residues. V lost 5 bases to trimming and J lost 4 bases; unmatched junction nucleotides: 11. CDR3 DNA: TGTGCCAGCAGTCTACGGGGACAGCAGAGAAATCAGCCCCAGCATTTT. It is translated as CASSLRGQQRNQPQHF.

This clone was counted a few times. The V call is TRBV6-5, the J call TRBJ1-1, with D maybe TRBD1 (6 bases). CDR1 MNHEY and CDR2 SVGAGI come from the germline V gene. Trimming took 2 bases from V and 1 from J, leaving 14 bases between them. The CDR3 sequence is 16 residues long. The CDR3 spells CASSYGSDSRNTEAFF. DNA of the CDR3: TGTGCCAGCAGTTACGGGTCGGACAGTCGGAACACTGAAGCTTTCTTT.

The chain is built from TRBV2 and TRBJ1-3; 7 positions agree with TRBD1. Trimming took 4 bases from V and 5 from J; bases not matched to a gene: 8. CDR1 is SNHLY and CDR2 is FYNNEI in the germline V gene. CDR3 length: 15 residues. The chain's CDR3 is CASSGSGGTRNTIYF. Here the CDR3 DNA reads TGTGCCAGCAGTGGTTCAGGGGGGACCCGAAACACCATATATTTT.

The chain combines TRBV28 with TRBJ2-1, with 13 bases identical to TRBD2. CDR1 is MDHEN, CDR2 SYDVKM, per germline. The ends lost 2 bases at V and 6 bases at J; junction bases unmatched: 10. This CDR3 region has 18 residues. CDR3 nucleotides: TGTGCCAGCAGTTTAGGGGGTGGACTAGCGGGAGTACCCAATGAGCAGTTCTTC. Translating gives CASSLGGGLAGVPNEQFF.